The rows below give T cell receptor beta chains drawn from one sample of a study of T cells in Graves' hyperthyroidism and ophthalmopathy. TCRdb passed the multiplex PCR reads through MiXCR, listing each CDR3 protein once. This table has about 400,000 distinct CDR3 sequences, about 14% appearing once. The sequencing sample was made of blood. The receptors here all came from a man aged 50-59 years with Graves' ophthalmopathy. CDR3s include the opening cysteine and the closing phenylalanine or tryptophan. A D gene is named only where the DNA matches it firmly. Expanded clones are given a class, and other clones once, few, many or no size at all.

d_call clone_size j_call cdr3_length v_call cdr3_nt cdr3_aa
. many TRBJ2-7 15 TRBV27 TGTGCCAGCAGTCCCCCCTCGGTCCCAGGTCACGAGCAGTACTTC CASSPPSVPGHEQYF
. . TRBJ2-7 14 TRBV28 TGTGCCAGCAAACGATCAGGGGAAACCTACGAGCAGTACTTC CASKRSGETYEQYF
. few TRBJ2-1 16 TRBV9 TGTGCCAGCAGCGCCCCCGCAGGGAGCATAATTAATGAGCAGTTCTTC CASSAPAGSIINEQFF
TRBD2 . TRBJ2-5 15 TRBV20-1 TGCAGTGCGAACCCATCGGGGGGGGGACCGGAGACCCAGTACTTC CSANPSGGGPETQYF
. many TRBJ2-3 14 TRBV27 TGTGCCAGCACCTTTGGGGGCCGCACAGATACGCAGTATTTT CASTFGGRTDTQYF
. few TRBJ1-3 16 TRBV3-1 TGTGCCAGCAGCAACACCGGGACGGACGATGGAAACACCATATATTTT CASSNTGTDDGNTIYF
. many TRBJ2-7 15 TRBV18 TGTGCCAGCTCACCACCGATCCGGCAAGCTAATGAGCAGTACTTC CASSPPIRQANEQYF
TRBD2 many TRBJ2-1 16 TRBV20-1 TGCAGTGCTAGAGATACGGGGAGGGCCTCCTACAATGAGCAGTTCTTC CSARDTGRASYNEQFF
TRBD2 many TRBJ2-7 14 TRBV12-3/TRBV12-4 TGTGCCAGCAGTTTCGGGGGGGTGAGCTACGAGCAGTACTTC CASSFGGVSYEQYF
. many TRBJ1-5 13 TRBV6-1 TGTGCCAGCAGTTATTTGGGGAATCAGCCCCAGCATTTT CASSYLGNQPQHF
. . TRBJ2-1 19 TRBV19 TGTGCCAGTAATTGCTGGGACTCGAAACTACAAGACTCCTACAATGAGCAGTTCTTC CASNCWDSKLQDSYNEQFF
. many TRBJ2-1 16 TRBV3-1 TGTGCCAGCAGCCAAGATCATGGGGTCTCGGGGGCGGAGCAGTTCTTC CASSQDHGVSGAEQFF
. few TRBJ2-7 12 TRBV7-2 TGTGCCAGCAGCTTACGGGCCTACGGGCAGTACTTC CASSLRAYGQYF
. many TRBJ2-7 16 TRBV5-1 TGCGCCAGCAGTAGGGATCGTCGGCTACAAGACTACGAGCAGTACTTC CASSRDRRLQDYEQYF
TRBD1 many TRBJ2-7 13 TRBV7-6 TGTGCCAGCAGCTGGGGACAGCGGAACGAGCAGTACTTC CASSWGQRNEQYF
. . TRBJ1-2 12 TRBV29-1 TGCAGCGTTCACGGACGGCCCTATGGCTACACCTTC CSVHGRPYGYTF
TRBD1 few TRBJ1-1 15 TRBV6-1 TGTGCCGGGGGGATGGGCAGGGGGAAATTCACTGAAGCTTTCTTT CAGGMGRGKFTEAFF
. many TRBJ1-1 13 TRBV6-1 TGTGCCAGCACAACTACAGGGAACACTGAAGCTTTCTTT CASTTTGNTEAFF
. . TRBJ2-7 13 TRBV19 TGTGCCAGTAGTATAGGGGCAGGGAACGAGCAGTACTTC CASSIGAGNEQYF
TRBD2 . TRBJ2-2 14 TRBV2 TGTGCCAGCAGTGGACTAGCAGATACCGGGGAGCTGTTTTTT CASSGLADTGELFF
TRBD1 . TRBJ2-5 16 TRBV12-3/TRBV12-4 TGTGCCAGCAGTTCCCTTCCCGGGACAGCCCAAGAGACCCAGTACTTC CASSSLPGTAQETQYF
TRBD1 many TRBJ2-5 15 TRBV7-9 TGTGCCAGCAGCCTAACGGACAGGGCCCAAGAGACCCAGTACTTC CASSLTDRAQETQYF
TRBD2 few TRBJ2-5 15 TRBV20-1 TGCAGTGCTATCCTAGCGGGAGGGCCGAGGGAGACCCAGTACTTC CSAILAGGPRETQYF
. many TRBJ2-1 16 TRBV4-1 TGCGCCAGCAGCCAAGAAGTCCCCAGCGAGTACAATGAGCAGTTCTTC CASSQEVPSEYNEQFF
TRBD2 few TRBJ2-7 15 TRBV9 TGTGCCAGCAGCGTGTCAGGACTAGCTCTGGGCGAGCAGTACTTC CASSVSGLALGEQYF
. . TRBJ2-5 13 TRBV28 TGTGCCAGCAGTTCGGGGCGTTTGGAGACCCAGTACTTC CASSSGRLETQYF
TRBD1 many TRBJ1-1 15 TRBV18 TGTGCCACCACTCCGTTAGGACAGGGGGCCGGTGAAGCTTTCTTT CATTPLGQGAGEAFF
. . TRBJ2-7 12 TRBV6-2/TRBV6-3 TGTGCCTGCAGTTACACCCTAAACGAGCAGTACTTC CACSYTLNEQYF
. few TRBJ2-2 13 TRBV7-7 TGTGCTAGCAGCTTTTCCAAAGCCGGGGAGCTGTTTTTT CASSFSKAGELFF
TRBD2 many TRBJ2-1 16 TRBV5-1 TGCGCCAGCAGCTTGGGAGCGGGAGGGCCTTGGAATGAGCAGTTCTTC CASSLGAGGPWNEQFF
. . TRBJ2-1 12 TRBV6-5 TGTGCCAGCTCCACAGCGGTCAATGAGCAGTTCTTC CASSTAVNEQFF